Listed below are T cell receptor beta chains from one sample, sequenced in a study of blood T cell repertoires in COVID-19. Profiled with immunoSEQ multiplex PCR; TCRdb holds only in-frame clones, not every one. This repertoire shows tens of thousands of clones, about 91% found once; its top ten account for approximately 5.2%. The sequencing input was peripheral blood. These TCRs come from a woman over 75 with active COVID-19. The CDR3 runs from the conserved cysteine through the conserved F or W. The D gene is left open where the match is weak. Expanded clones are given a class, and other clones once, few, many or no size at all.

j_gene | v_gene | abundance | d_gene | len | CDR3aa | CDR3nt
TRBJ2-6 | TRBV28 | NA | NA | 16 | CASKYRVSLGANVLTF | TGTGCCAGCAAGTACAGGGTCTCGTTGGGGGCCAACGTCCTGACTTTC
TRBJ1-2 | TRBV11-2 | NA | NA | 13 | CASSLGGVYGYTF | TGTGCCAGCAGCTTAGGAGGAGTCTATGGCTACACCTTC
TRBJ2-7 | TRBV6-2/TRBV6-3 | NA | TRBD1 | 16 | CASSTIQGAGSYEQYF | TGTGCCAGCAGTACAATACAGGGGGCTGGCTCCTACGAGCAGTACTTC
TRBJ2-1 | TRBV21-1 | NA | NA | 18 | CASSKNCPGQVPLDEQFF | TGTGCCAGCAGCAAAAATTGTCCGGGACAGGTGCCTTTGGATGAGCAGTTCTTC
TRBJ2-7 | TRBV2 | few | TRBD2 | 16 | CASSEARLAGGDEQYF | TGTGCCAGCAGTGAAGCGCGGCTAGCGGGAGGAGACGAGCAGTACTTC
TRBJ2-3 | TRBV29-1 | few | NA | 14 | CSVGRVPSTDTQYF | TGCAGCGTTGGGCGGGTCCCTAGCACAGATACGCAGTATTTT
TRBJ2-1 | TRBV29-1 | NA | NA | 14 | CSVEEGLRFNEQFF | TGCAGCGTTGAAGAGGGACTCCGATTTAATGAGCAGTTCTTC
TRBJ2-1 | TRBV2 | NA | NA | 13 | CASSRTVYNEQFF | TGTGCCAGCAGCCGGACAGTCTACAATGAGCAGTTCTTC
TRBJ2-3 | TRBV6-5 | NA | NA | 15 | CASSYGGVGTDTQYF | TGTGCCAGCAGTTACGGGGGCGTCGGCACAGATACGCAGTATTTT
TRBJ2-2 | TRBV7-2 | NA | NA | 16 | CASSQDSSRATGELFF | TGTGCCAGCAGCCAGGACTCTTCCCGGGCCACCGGGGAGCTGTTTTTT
TRBJ1-2 | TRBV3-1/TRBV3-2 | NA | NA | 12 | CASSRKGYGYTF | TGTGCCAGCAGCCGAAAGGGGTATGGCTACACCTTC
TRBJ2-1 | TRBV11-3 | NA | NA | 14 | CASSLDGGNNEQFF | TGTGCCAGCAGCTTGGATGGCGGCAACAATGAGCAGTTCTTC
TRBJ2-1 | TRBV19 | NA | TRBD1 | 16 | CASSARGPTGVVEQFF | TGTGCCAGTAGTGCCCGCGGCCCCACAGGGGTGGTTGAGCAGTTCTTC
TRBJ2-1 | TRBV30 | once | TRBD2 | 12 | CAGKAGGNEQFF | TGTGCCGGAAAAGCGGGGGGGAATGAGCAGTTCTTC
TRBJ2-5 | TRBV7-3 | once | TRBD2 | 18 | CASSLIRGLARIGETQYF | TGTGCCAGCAGCTTAATTCGGGGACTAGCGAGGATTGGAGAGACCCAGTACTTC
TRBJ2-5 | TRBV18 | NA | NA | 14 | CASSPFGPQETQYF | TGTGCCAGCTCACCGTTTGGGCCTCAAGAGACCCAGTACTTC
TRBJ2-7 | TRBV18 | NA | NA | 15 | CASSPGLVAADEQYF | TGTGCCAGCTCACCAGGGTTGGTAGCGGCTGACGAGCAGTACTTC
TRBJ2-1 | TRBV7-9 | NA | TRBD1 | 16 | CASNSYSGTGSNEQFF | TGTGCCAGCAACTCCTATTCCGGGACAGGGAGCAATGAGCAGTTCTTC
TRBJ1-5 | TRBV7-8 | once | NA | 14 | CASSPDSSNQPQHF | TGTGCCAGCAGCCCCGACAGTAGCAATCAGCCCCAGCATTTT
TRBJ2-7 | TRBV6-2/TRBV6-3 | NA | NA | 16 | CASSYGWGVGSYEQYF | TGTGCCAGCAGTTACGGCTGGGGGGTCGGGTCCTACGAGCAGTACTTC
TRBJ2-3 | TRBV5-1 | NA | TRBD2 | 16 | CASSPGTSGRTDTQYF | TGCGCCAGCAGCCCTGGGACTAGCGGGAGGACAGATACGCAGTATTTT
TRBJ2-7 | TRBV20-1 | NA | TRBD2 | 13 | CSASTSGFGEQYF | TGCAGTGCTAGTACTAGCGGCTTTGGGGAGCAGTACTTC
TRBJ2-7 | TRBV15 | NA | NA | 13 | CATKQPGFGEQYF | TGTGCCACCAAGCAGCCGGGGTTTGGCGAGCAGTACTTC
TRBJ2-7 | TRBV9 | NA | NA | 16 | CASSVRLEGISYEQYF | TGTGCCAGCAGCGTCCGACTAGAGGGCATTTCCTACGAGCAGTACTTC
TRBJ2-3 | TRBV2 | NA | TRBD1 | 13 | CASGGQVADTQYF | TGTGCCAGCGGGGGACAGGTAGCAGATACGCAGTATTTT
TRBJ2-6 | TRBV7-2 | NA | NA | 18 | CASSLGPGIYSGANVLTF | TGTGCCAGCAGCTTAGGTCCAGGTATCTACTCTGGGGCCAACGTCCTGACTTTC
TRBJ2-4 | TRBV6-2/TRBV6-3 | NA | TRBD2 | 17 | CASSTQPGLAAKNIQYF | TGTGCCAGCAGTACGCAACCGGGACTAGCGGCCAAAAACATTCAGTACTTC
TRBJ1-2 | TRBV30 | once | NA | 13 | CAWNAPGDYGYTF | TGTGCCTGGAATGCCCCGGGGGACTATGGCTACACCTTC
TRBJ2-3 | TRBV9 | NA | TRBD1 | 14 | CASSSRQGWDTQYF | TGTGCCAGCAGCTCCAGACAGGGTTGGGATACGCAGTATTTT
TRBJ2-1 | TRBV14 | NA | TRBD1 | 12 | CASSQSTGGRFF | TGTGCCAGCAGCCAATCGACAGGGGGGCGGTTCTTC
TRBJ1-4 | TRBV5-1 | NA | TRBD1 | 15 | CASSPTGVTNEKLFF | TGCGCCAGCAGCCCCACAGGGGTCACTAATGAAAAACTGTTTTTT
TRBJ2-7 | TRBV18 | once | TRBD2 | 16 | CASSPGGSGLNYEQYF | TGTGCCAGCTCGCCTGGGGGTAGCGGGCTAAACTACGAGCAGTACTTC
TRBJ1-1 | TRBV7-8 | NA | NA | 15 | CASSLGRGYDTEAFF | TGTGCCAGCAGCCTCGGGAGGGGCTACGACACTGAAGCTTTCTTT
TRBJ2-7 | TRBV7-6 | once | NA | 13 | CASSLGRQGEQYF | TGTGCCAGCAGCTTAGGTCGCCAGGGCGAGCAGTACTTC
TRBJ1-6 | TRBV7-9 | many | NA | 13 | CASSLDGGSPLHF | TGTGCCAGCAGCTTAGACGGAGGATCACCCCTCCACTTT
TRBJ2-3 | TRBV24-1 | once | TRBD2 | 14 | CATRSAGGTDTQYF | TGTGCCACCAGATCAGCGGGAGGCACAGATACGCAGTATTTT
TRBJ2-2 | TRBV7-6 | once | NA | 19 | CASSSERGTLGLPTGELFF | TGTGCCAGCAGCTCCGAAAGGGGGACGCTGGGGCTCCCCACCGGGGAGCTGTTTTTT
TRBJ2-2 | TRBV9 | few | TRBD2 | 17 | CASSVGSSGMGTGELFF | TGTGCCAGCAGCGTAGGGTCTAGCGGGATGGGAACCGGGGAGCTGTTTTTT
TRBJ1-2 | TRBV7-8 | NA | NA | 12 | CASSVIEYRYTF | TGTGCCAGCAGCGTCATAGAATATCGCTACACCTTC
TRBJ2-3 | TRBV5-1 | once | TRBD1 | 16 | CASSFAGGGGTDTQYF | TGCGCCAGCAGCTTTGCAGGGGGCGGTGGCACAGATACGCAGTATTTT
TRBJ1-3 | TRBV5-4 | NA | TRBD1 | 16 | CASSPGQPNSGNTIYF | TGTGCCAGCAGCCCGGGACAGCCTAACTCTGGAAACACCATATATTTT
TRBJ1-5 | TRBV7-6 | once | TRBD1 | 14 | CASSLDRGNQPQHF | TGTGCCAGCAGCTTAGACAGGGGGAATCAGCCCCAGCATTTT
TRBJ2-5 | TRBV6-5 | once | TRBD2 | 13 | CASSSGSRETQYF | TGTGCCAGCAGTAGCGGGAGTAGAGAGACCCAGTACTTC
TRBJ2-5 | TRBV27 | NA | TRBD1 | 16 | CASSGRTGGFQETQYF | TGTGCCAGCAGCGGTCGGACAGGGGGCTTTCAAGAGACCCAGTACTTC
TRBJ2-3 | TRBV12-5 | NA | TRBD1 | 14 | CASGHGTGGDTQYF | TGTGCTAGTGGTCACGGGACAGGGGGTGATACGCAGTATTTT
TRBJ2-5 | TRBV6-1 | NA | NA | 15 | CASSEVTPTQETQYF | TGTGCCAGCAGTGAAGTCACACCAACCCAAGAGACCCAGTACTTC
TRBJ2-3 | TRBV27 | NA | NA | 14 | CASSFSGNPDTQYF | TGTGCCAGCAGTTTTTCCGGGAATCCAGATACGCAGTATTTT
TRBJ1-2 | TRBV5-1 | few | NA | 12 | CASQGINYGYTF | TGCGCCAGCCAGGGGATTAACTATGGCTACACCTTC
TRBJ1-2 | TRBV7-2 | NA | NA | 16 | CASSLGRMGGRHGYTF | TGTGCCAGCAGCTTAGGAAGGATGGGGGGAAGGCATGGCTACACCTTC
TRBJ2-5 | TRBV6-2/TRBV6-3 | NA | TRBD2 | 16 | CASSRTSGSVVETQYF | TGTGCCAGCAGTCGAACTAGCGGGAGCGTGGTAGAGACCCAGTACTTC
TRBJ2-2 | TRBV11-2 | once | TRBD2 | 18 | CASSPDGLAGPFTGELFF | TGTGCCAGCAGCCCCGACGGACTAGCGGGTCCCTTTACCGGGGAGCTGTTTTTT
TRBJ2-1 | TRBV6-2/TRBV6-3 | NA | TRBD2 | 17 | CASSSISWREGQDEQFF | TGTGCCAGCAGTTCCATCTCTTGGCGGGAGGGCCAAGATGAGCAGTTCTTC
TRBJ2-7 | TRBV7-3 | NA | TRBD1 | 15 | CASSLVGTGSYEQYF | TGTGCCAGCAGCTTAGTCGGGACAGGGTCCTACGAGCAGTACTTC
TRBJ2-1 | TRBV7-2 | NA | TRBD2 | 16 | CASSLVGTSGSNEQFF | TGTGCCAGCAGCTTAGTCGGGACTAGCGGTAGCAATGAGCAGTTCTTC
TRBJ1-2 | TRBV18 | once | NA | 13 | CASSPRTDYGYTF | TGTGCCAGCTCACCAAGGACAGACTATGGCTACACCTTC